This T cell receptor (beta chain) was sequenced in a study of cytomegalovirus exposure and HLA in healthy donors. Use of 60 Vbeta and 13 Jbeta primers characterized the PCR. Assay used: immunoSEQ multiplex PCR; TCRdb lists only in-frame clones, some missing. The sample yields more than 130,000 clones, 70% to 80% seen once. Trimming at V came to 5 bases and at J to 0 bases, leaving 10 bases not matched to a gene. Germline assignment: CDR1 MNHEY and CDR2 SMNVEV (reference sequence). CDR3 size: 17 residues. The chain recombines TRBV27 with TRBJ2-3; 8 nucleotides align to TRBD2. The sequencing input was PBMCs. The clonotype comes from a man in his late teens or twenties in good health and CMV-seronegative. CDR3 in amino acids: CASSPSRTSSSTDTQYF. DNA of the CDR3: TGTGCCAGCAGTCCCTCCCGGACTAGCTCTAGCACAGATACGCAGTATTTT.